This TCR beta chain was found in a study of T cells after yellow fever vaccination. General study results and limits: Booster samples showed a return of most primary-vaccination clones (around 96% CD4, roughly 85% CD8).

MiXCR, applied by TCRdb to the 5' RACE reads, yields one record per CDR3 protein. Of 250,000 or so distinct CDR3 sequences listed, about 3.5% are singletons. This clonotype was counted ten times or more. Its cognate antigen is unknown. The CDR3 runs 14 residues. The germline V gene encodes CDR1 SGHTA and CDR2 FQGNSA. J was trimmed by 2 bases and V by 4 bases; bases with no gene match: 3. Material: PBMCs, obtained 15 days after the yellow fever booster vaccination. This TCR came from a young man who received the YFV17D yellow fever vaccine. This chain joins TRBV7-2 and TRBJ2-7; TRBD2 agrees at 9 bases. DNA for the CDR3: TGTGCCAGCAGCTCTAGCGGGGCCGCCTACGAGCAGTACTTC. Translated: CASSSSGAAYEQYF.